A single sample is the source of the 18 T cell receptor beta chains below, sequenced in a study of blood T cell repertoires in COVID-19. Clones were sequenced by immunoSEQ multiplex PCR, and TCRdb holds only the in-frame ones, with some missing. The table lists 360,000 or so clones, around four fifths of them singletons. The sequenced material came from PBMCs or T cells enriched from blood (not recorded which). The receptor source for this set is a woman aged 45-65 years who had recovered from COVID-19.

The V gene is TRBV3-1 (or the pseudogene TRBV3-2), the J gene TRBJ1-2; 7 bases are a match to TRBD1. The ends lost 3 bases at V and 7 bases at J; junction bases unmatched: 2. The germline V gene has CDR1 LGHDT and CDR2 YNNKEL (reference sequence). This CDR3 contains 12 residues. In DNA, the CDR3 is TGTGCCAGCAGCCACAGGGGGGCTGGCTACACCTTC. The encoded protein is CASSHRGAGYTF.

This chain uses TRBV7-2 with TRBJ2-3; 8 nucleotides align to TRBD2. CDR1 is SGHTA, CDR2 FQGNSA, per germline. The trim removed 6 bases at V and 2 bases at J, leaving 4 bases unmatched. The CDR3 sequence is 14 residues long. The CDR3 coding sequence is TGTGCCAGCAGGAGTAGCGGGGCCACAGATACGCAGTATTTT. It is translated as CASRSSGATDTQYF.

The gene calls are TRBV7-8 and TRBJ2-1; 16 bases agree with TRBD2. This CDR3 region has 20 residues. The V gene's germline CDR1 is SGHVS and CDR2 FQNEAQ. V was pared by 4 bases and J by 6 bases, with 15 bases of the junction left unmatched. The CDR3: CASSSPGLAGGPKGRNEQFF. In nucleotides, the CDR3 is TGTGCCAGCAGCTCGCCGGGACTAGCGGGAGGGCCAAAAGGGCGCAATGAGCAGTTCTTC.

This clone showed up just once. The chain has TRBV15 and TRBJ1-5; D unresolved. The CDR3 is 16 amino acids. Germline CDR1 reads LNHNV; CDR2 reads YYDKDF (reference sequence). Trimming stripped 1 base from V and 7 bases from J, with 17 bases between. CDR3 protein: CATSRVSRLEGQPQHF. In DNA form, the CDR3 reads TGTGCCACCAGCAGAGTGTCCCGCCTAGAAGGCCAGCCCCAGCATTTT.

The gene calls are TRBV5-1 and TRBJ1-1; TRBD1 might be the D (5 bases). Per germline, CDR1 SGHRS and CDR2 YFSETQ. The CDR3 length is 16 residues. Between the trimmed V and J ends, which lost 4 bases and 2 bases, there was a span of 18 bases. CDR3 protein: CASSPRGGTRNTEAFF. In DNA form, the CDR3 reads TGCGCCAGCAGCCCCCGGGGGGGTACCCGAAACACTGAAGCTTTCTTT.

This clone occurred once. This rearrangement joins TRBV18 to TRBJ1-1; 8 nucleotides align to TRBD1. Unmatched junction bases numbered 9, after V lost 6 bases and J lost 0 bases. Germline V lookup: CDR1 KGHSH, CDR2 LQKENI. This CDR3 spans 16 amino acids. CDR3 coding DNA: TGTGCCAGCTCTCAAACTGGGACAGGAATGAACACTGAAGCTTTCTTT. As protein: CASSQTGTGMNTEAFF.

The rearrangement joins TRBV11-1 to TRBJ2-7; TRBD1 aligns across 12 bases. CDR1 is SGHAT and CDR2 is FQDESV in the germline V gene (reference sequence). The CDR3 sequence is 16 residues long. V lost 4 bases and J lost 4; bases outside the gene matches: 8. In nucleotides, the CDR3 is TGTGCCAGCAGCTACGGGACAGGGGGCTCTATGTACGAGCAGTACTTC. Residues: CASSYGTGGSMYEQYF.

The chain has TRBV20-1 and TRBJ1-2, with unresolved D. This CDR3 has 15 residues. From germline, CDR1 is DFQATT and CDR2 SNEGSKA (reference sequence). V dropped 3 bases and J dropped 7 bases, with 21 bases sitting between them. The CDR3 nucleotides are TGCAGTGCTAGTAAATTCGGCACTCAGTGGGCTGGCTACACCTTC. Encoded protein: CSASKFGTQWAGYTF.

The V gene is TRBV7-2, the J gene TRBJ1-1; the D is unclear. The CDR3 consists of 13 residues. Trimming took 1 base from V and 11 from J, leaving 14 bases between them. The germline V gene has CDR1 SGHTA and CDR2 FQGNSA. CDR3 region: CASSLGLIPEAFF. In DNA, the CDR3 is TGTGCCAGCAGCTTAGGTCTCATTCCCGAGGCTTTCTTT.

The chain links TRBV6-2 or TRBV6-3 to TRBJ1-1; D is possibly TRBD1 (5 bases). CDR3 length equals 12 residues. CDR1 is MNHEY, CDR2 SVGEGT, per germline. Trimming removed 3 bases at V and 8 bases at J, with 10 bases between. The CDR3 is CASSYAGGEAFF. DNA of the CDR3: TGTGCCAGCAGTTATGCCGGGGGAGAAGCTTTCTTT.

The genes are TRBV5-1 and TRBJ2-7; D is perhaps TRBD1 (6 bases). Per the germline V gene, CDR1 is SGHRS and CDR2 is YFSETQ. There are 14 residues in the CDR3. V shed 2 bases and J shed 5 bases, with 14 bases lying between them. Written as DNA, the CDR3 is TGCGCCAGCAGCTTTACAGGGCCGGCGGACGAGCAGTACTTC. Translation: CASSFTGPADEQYF.

The gene calls are TRBV30 and TRBJ2-1, with 8 bases identical to TRBD1. The germline V gene encodes CDR1 GTSNPN and CDR2 SVGIG (reference sequence). This CDR3 comprises 15 residues. The V gene end was trimmed by 5 bases and the J gene end by 9 bases; junction bases not matched to a gene: 15. CDR3: CAWGPGQAISGEQFF. The CDR3 DNA follows: TGTGCCTGGGGTCCGGGACAGGCCATAAGTGGTGAGCAGTTCTTC.

This chain uses TRBV6-5 with TRBJ2-7; the match to TRBD1 covers 9 bases. Germline lookup yields CDR1 MNHEY and CDR2 SVGAGI. After removal of 6 bases from V and 5 bases from J, the junction contained 5 bases not matched to a gene. This CDR3 has 13 residues. The DNA of the CDR3 is TGTGCCAGCAGAAAGACAGGGGGACACGAGCAGTACTTC. Protein product: CASRKTGGHEQYF.

V is TRBV2 and J is TRBJ1-1; D might be TRBD1 (6 bases). Germline V gene sequence: CDR1 SNHLY, CDR2 FYNNEI. The CDR3 extends over 14 amino acids. Trimming left V 7 bases short and J 4 bases short, with 16 bases between. CDR3 sequence: CASTNKQGITEAFF. In DNA form, the CDR3 reads TGTGCCAGCACAAACAAACAGGGAATCACTGAAGCTTTCTTT.

V gene TRBV18 combines with J gene TRBJ2-1; 8 nucleotides match TRBD2. There are 14 residues in the CDR3. CDR1 is KGHSH and CDR2 is LQKENI in the germline V gene. The V segment lost 2 bases and the J segment 8 bases; nucleotides outside the gene matches: 5. The CDR3 bases are TGTGCCAGCTCACCAGAAGCGGGAGTCGATGAGCAGTTCTTC. It encodes CASSPEAGVDEQFF. The full variable domain, with the rest looked up from reference TRBV18 and TRBJ2-1, is NAGVMQNPRHLVRRRGQEARLRCSPMKGHSHVYWYRQLPEEGLKFMVYLQKENIIDESGMPKERFSAEFPKEGPSILRIQQVVRGDSAAYFCASSPEAGVDEQFFGPGTRLTVL.

This clone has just one count. The J gene is TRBJ2-5, the V gene TRBV11-2, with D possibly matching TRBD1 (6 bases). This CDR3 has 15 amino acids. The ends were cut back, 5 bases at V and 2 bases at J, with 15 bases in the middle. Germline V lookup: CDR1 SGHAT, CDR2 FQNNGV. Here the CDR3 reads CASSPGDTGQETQYF. The CDR3 DNA follows: TGTGCCAGCAGCCCAGGGGACACCGGGCAAGAGACCCAGTACTTC.

The genes are TRBV18 and TRBJ2-1, with D possibly being TRBD2 (7 bases). The germline CDR1 and CDR2 sequences are KGHSH and LQKENI. The CDR3 consists of 14 residues. V lost 2 bases and J 7 bases, leaving 12 bases between the germline ends. The DNA of the CDR3 is TGTGCCAGCTCACCAAGCAGGGGAGGGAATGAGCAGTTCTTC. Translated: CASSPSRGGNEQFF.

This clone was counted only a few times. The rearrangement links TRBV4-1 to TRBJ1-3; D not certain. The CDR3 has 14 amino acids. V lost 8 bases and J 1 base, leaving 12 bases between the germline ends. Germline V gene lookup returns CDR1 MGHRA and CDR2 YSYEKL. CDR3 region: CASGPSFSGNTIYF. As DNA, the CDR3 is TGCGCCAGCGGGCCCTCATTTTCTGGAAACACCATATATTTT.